A selection of T cell receptor beta chains follows, all from one sample in a study of T-cell memory formation after mild COVID-19. TCRdb used MiXCR to reprocess the 5' RACE reads, holding one entry per CDR3 protein. The sample lists some 57,000 distinct CDR3 sequences, 12% seen once, with around 25% in the top ten. Sequencing used PBMCs or a T cell subset sorted from them (not recorded which). Source of these receptors: a man between 18 and 29 years old who had mild COVID-19 (a few samples of this study predate the infection). Cell type and time point are not known. Both conserved end residues are part of each CDR3. Each record gives: clone size, J gene, V gene, CDR3 length, D gene, CDR3 DNA, CDR3 protein. The D gene is left open where the match is weak. Only part of the rows carry a size: once, few, many, or a class if the clone is expanded.

abundance: many
j_gene: TRBJ2-1
v_gene: TRBV20-1
len: 12
d_gene: .
CDR3nt: TGCAGTGCTAGGGTCCAGGCGAATGAGCAGTTCTTC
CDR3aa: CSARVQANEQFF

abundance: few
j_gene: TRBJ1-3
v_gene: TRBV4-3
len: 15
d_gene: .
CDR3nt: TGCGCCAGCAGCCCGGGACTGAGCTCTGGAAACACCATATATTTT
CDR3aa: CASSPGLSSGNTIYF

abundance: .
j_gene: TRBJ2-5
v_gene: TRBV3-1
len: 13
d_gene: TRBD1
CDR3nt: TGTGCCAGCAGAGGCCCCAGGGGGGAGACCCAGTACTTC
CDR3aa: CASRGPRGETQYF

abundance: .
j_gene: TRBJ1-5
v_gene: TRBV15
len: 16
d_gene: .
CDR3nt: TGTGCCACCAGCAGAGCCGGCCGGAACGGCAATCAGCCCCAGCATTTT
CDR3aa: CATSRAGRNGNQPQHF

abundance: .
j_gene: TRBJ1-1
v_gene: TRBV19
len: 15
d_gene: .
CDR3nt: TGTGCCAGTAGCGATAAACACAGTTGGGACACTGAAGCTTTCTTT
CDR3aa: CASSDKHSWDTEAFF

abundance: .
j_gene: TRBJ1-1
v_gene: TRBV5-1
len: 15
d_gene: .
CDR3nt: TGCGCCAGCAGCCCTACAACGGATATGAACACTGAAGCTTTCTTT
CDR3aa: CASSPTTDMNTEAFF

abundance: many
j_gene: TRBJ2-2
v_gene: TRBV12-3/TRBV12-4
len: 16
d_gene: TRBD1
CDR3nt: TGTGCCAGCAGTTATACCGGGACAGAAGGCTCCGGGGAGCTGTTTTTT
CDR3aa: CASSYTGTEGSGELFF

abundance: .
j_gene: TRBJ1-5
v_gene: TRBV12-3/TRBV12-4
len: 17
d_gene: TRBD1
CDR3nt: TGTGCCATCAGTTTAGTGGGGACAGTTTATAGCAATCAGCCCCAGCATTTT
CDR3aa: CAISLVGTVYSNQPQHF

abundance: few
j_gene: TRBJ1-5
v_gene: TRBV4-2
len: 16
d_gene: .
CDR3nt: TGTGCCAGCAGCCAAGATACGGGAAGCCAGAGTCAGCCCCAGCATTTT
CDR3aa: CASSQDTGSQSQPQHF

abundance: .
j_gene: TRBJ2-5
v_gene: TRBV5-1
len: 18
d_gene: TRBD2
CDR3nt: TGCGCCAGCAGCTCTGGGACTAGCGGGGGGCGATACCAAGAGACCCAGTACTTC
CDR3aa: CASSSGTSGGRYQETQYF

abundance: many
j_gene: TRBJ2-7
v_gene: TRBV7-9
len: 15
d_gene: TRBD1
CDR3nt: TGTGCCAGCAGCTCCCTTGACAGGGCGACCTACGAGCAGTACTTC
CDR3aa: CASSSLDRATYEQYF

abundance: few
j_gene: TRBJ2-5
v_gene: TRBV7-8
len: 16
d_gene: .
CDR3nt: TGTGCCAGCAGGCAGGACAGCACAGCGGAACAAGAGACCCAGTACTTC
CDR3aa: CASRQDSTAEQETQYF

abundance: .
j_gene: TRBJ1-4
v_gene: TRBV6-5
len: 14
d_gene: .
CDR3nt: TGTGCCAGCGGGGCCACTTCAACTAATGAAAAACTGTTTTTT
CDR3aa: CASGATSTNEKLFF

abundance: .
j_gene: TRBJ1-5
v_gene: TRBV4-3
len: 15
d_gene: .
CDR3nt: TGCGCCAGCAGCCAAGAGGGCTCGGGGGATCAGCCCCAGCATTTT
CDR3aa: CASSQEGSGDQPQHF

abundance: once
j_gene: TRBJ2-1
v_gene: TRBV2
len: 14
d_gene: .
CDR3nt: TGTGCCAGCAGTGAAGGGATTATTGGGGGTGATCAGTTCTTC
CDR3aa: CASSEGIIGGDQFF

abundance: many
j_gene: TRBJ1-6
v_gene: TRBV5-8
len: 14
d_gene: TRBD1
CDR3nt: TGTGCCAGCAGCTTCGGACAGGTCTATTCACCCCTCCACTTT
CDR3aa: CASSFGQVYSPLHF

abundance: few
j_gene: TRBJ2-3
v_gene: TRBV9
len: 13
d_gene: .
CDR3nt: TGTGCCAGCAGCGTAGATCGGCCAGATACGCAGTATTTT
CDR3aa: CASSVDRPDTQYF

abundance: few
j_gene: TRBJ2-3
v_gene: TRBV3-1
len: 14
d_gene: .
CDR3nt: TGTGCCAGCAGCCCCTGGGCAGGTACAGATACGCAGTATTTT
CDR3aa: CASSPWAGTDTQYF

abundance: .
j_gene: TRBJ1-2
v_gene: TRBV9
len: 15
d_gene: .
CDR3nt: TGTGCCAGCAGCGCCGCGGGATCTACCGGCTATGGCTACACCTTC
CDR3aa: CASSAAGSTGYGYTF

abundance: .
j_gene: TRBJ2-2
v_gene: TRBV10-2
len: 15
d_gene: .
CDR3nt: TGCGCCAGCAGTGAGTCGGGACCGAACACCGGGGAGCTGTTTTTT
CDR3aa: CASSESGPNTGELFF